This entry features one T cell receptor beta chain sequence. Its target is unknown. This entry is derived from a study of CD8+CD57+ T cells in acquired aplastic anemia. Profiling that covered TCR beta VDJ and CDR3 relied on genomic DNA as its template. A single record per CDR3 protein comes from TCRdb applying MiXCR to the reads. The sample comprises 150,000 or so distinct CDR3 sequences, 50% to 75% of which are singletons, and 45% to 50% rests with the top ten. Between the trimmed V and J ends, which lost 10 bases and 3 bases, there was a span of 14 bases. The CDR3 totals 13 residues. Germline V lookup: CDR1 SGHRS, CDR2 YFSETQ. Overall study findings and caveats: Roughly 30 sequences, all CD8+ CDR3, were shared between patients and controls.

Sequenced input: sorted CD4+, CD8+, or CD8+CD57+ T cells (not recorded which) from PBMCs. This rearrangement joins TRBV5-1 to TRBJ1-3; D is undetermined. The sequence was obtained from a human donor in good health. CDR3 residues: CASRDLFGNTIYF. Written as DNA, the CDR3 is TGCGCCTCCCGGGATCTCTTTGGAAACACCATATATTTT.